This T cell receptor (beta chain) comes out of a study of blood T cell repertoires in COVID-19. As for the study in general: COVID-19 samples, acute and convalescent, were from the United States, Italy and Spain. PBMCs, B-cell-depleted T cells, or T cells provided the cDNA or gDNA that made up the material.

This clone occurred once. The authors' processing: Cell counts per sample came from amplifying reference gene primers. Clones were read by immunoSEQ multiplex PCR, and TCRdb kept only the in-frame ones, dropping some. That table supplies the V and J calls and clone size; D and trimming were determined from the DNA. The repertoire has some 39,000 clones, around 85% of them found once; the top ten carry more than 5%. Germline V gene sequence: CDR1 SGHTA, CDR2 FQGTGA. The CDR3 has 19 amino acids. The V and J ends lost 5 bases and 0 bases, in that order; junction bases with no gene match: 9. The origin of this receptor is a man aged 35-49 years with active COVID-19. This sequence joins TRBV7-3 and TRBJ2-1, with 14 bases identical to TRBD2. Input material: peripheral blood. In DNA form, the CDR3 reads TGTGCCAGCAGCCGCATACCGGGACTAGCGGGGGACTCCTACAATGAGCAGTTCTTC. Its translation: CASSRIPGLAGDSYNEQFF. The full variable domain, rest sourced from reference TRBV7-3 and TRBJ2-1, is GAGVSQTPSNKVTEKGKYVELRCDPISGHTALYWYRQSLGQGPEFLIYFQGTGAADDSGLPNDRFFAVRPEGSVSTLKIQRTERGDSAVYLCASSRIPGLAGDSYNEQFFGPGTRLTVL.